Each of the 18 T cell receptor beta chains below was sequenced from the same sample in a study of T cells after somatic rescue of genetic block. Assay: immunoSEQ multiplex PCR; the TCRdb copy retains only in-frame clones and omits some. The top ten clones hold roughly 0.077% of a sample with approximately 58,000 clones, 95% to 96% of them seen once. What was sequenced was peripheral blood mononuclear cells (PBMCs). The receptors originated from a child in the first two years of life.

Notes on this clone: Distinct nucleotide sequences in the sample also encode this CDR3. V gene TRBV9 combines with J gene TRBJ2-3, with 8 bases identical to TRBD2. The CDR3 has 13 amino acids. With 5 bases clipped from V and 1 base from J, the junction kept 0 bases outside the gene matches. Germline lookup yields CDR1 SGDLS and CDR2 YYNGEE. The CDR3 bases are TGTGCCAGCAGGACTAGCGGCACAGATACGCAGTATTTT. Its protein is CASRTSGTDTQYF.

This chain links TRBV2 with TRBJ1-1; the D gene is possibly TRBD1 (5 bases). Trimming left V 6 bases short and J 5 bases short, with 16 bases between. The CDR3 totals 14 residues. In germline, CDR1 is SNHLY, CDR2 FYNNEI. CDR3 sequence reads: CASRVDIGATEAFF. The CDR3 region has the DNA TGTGCCAGCAGGGTTGACATAGGGGCGACTGAAGCTTTCTTT.

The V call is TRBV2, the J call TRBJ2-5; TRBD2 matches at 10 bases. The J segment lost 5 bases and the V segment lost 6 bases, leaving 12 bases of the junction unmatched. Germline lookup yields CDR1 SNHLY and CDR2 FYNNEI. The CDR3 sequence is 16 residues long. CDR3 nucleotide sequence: TGTGCCAGCAGGGGGCTAGCGGGAGCAATTATGGAGACCCAGTACTTC. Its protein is CASRGLAGAIMETQYF. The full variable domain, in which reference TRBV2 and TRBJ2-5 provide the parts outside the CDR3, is EPEVTQTPSHQVTQMGQEVILRCVPISNHLYFYWYRQILGQKVEFLVSFYNNEISEKSEIFDDQFSVERPDGSNFTLKIRSTKLEDSAMYFCASRGLAGAIMETQYFGPGTRLLVL.

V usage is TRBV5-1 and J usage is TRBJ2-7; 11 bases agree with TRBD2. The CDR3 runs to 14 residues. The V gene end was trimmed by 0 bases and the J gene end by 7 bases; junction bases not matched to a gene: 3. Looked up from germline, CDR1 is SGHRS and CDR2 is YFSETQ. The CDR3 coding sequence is TGCGCCAGCAGCTTGGAGGTAGCGGGAGGGGAGCAGTACTTC. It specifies CASSLEVAGGEQYF.

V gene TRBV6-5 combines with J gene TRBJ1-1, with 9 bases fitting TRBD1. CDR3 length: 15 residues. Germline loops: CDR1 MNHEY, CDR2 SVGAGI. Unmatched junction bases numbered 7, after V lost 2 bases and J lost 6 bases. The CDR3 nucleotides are TGTGCCAGCAGTTACCAGACAGGGGGGGAATCTGAAGCTTTCTTT. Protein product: CASSYQTGGESEAFF.

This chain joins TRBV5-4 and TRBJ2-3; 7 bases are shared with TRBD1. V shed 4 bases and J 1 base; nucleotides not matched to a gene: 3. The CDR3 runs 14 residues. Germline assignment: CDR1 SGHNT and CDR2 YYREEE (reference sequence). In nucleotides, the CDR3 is TGTGCCAGCAGCGACGACAGGGGCACAGATACGCAGTATTTT. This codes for CASSDDRGTDTQYF.

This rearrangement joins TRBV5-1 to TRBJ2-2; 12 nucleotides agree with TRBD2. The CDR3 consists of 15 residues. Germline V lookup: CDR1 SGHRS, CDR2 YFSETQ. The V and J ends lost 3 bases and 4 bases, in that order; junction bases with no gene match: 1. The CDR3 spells CASSSGLAGTGELFF. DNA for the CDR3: TGCGCCAGCAGCTCGGGACTAGCGGGCACCGGGGAGCTGTTTTTT.

The CDR3 coding sequence is TGTGCCAGCTCACGAGACAGGAACACTGAAGCTTTCTTT. Translating gives CASSRDRNTEAFF. The chain links TRBV18 to TRBJ1-1; a possible D gene is TRBD1 (5 bases). The CDR3 consists of 13 residues. The V end was cut by 4 bases, the J end by 1 base, with 7 bases between. Germline V CDR1 and CDR2: KGHSH, LQKENI.

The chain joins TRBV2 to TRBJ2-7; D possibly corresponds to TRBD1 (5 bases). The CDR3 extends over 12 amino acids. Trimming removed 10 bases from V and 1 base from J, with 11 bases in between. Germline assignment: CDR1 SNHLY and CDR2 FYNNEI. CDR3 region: CATRTYSYEQYF. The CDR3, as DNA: TGTGCCACCCGGACATATTCCTACGAGCAGTACTTC.

CDR3 sequence reads: CATSRQGRMGEQFF. The CDR3 DNA reads TGTGCCACCAGCCGCCAGGGGAGGATGGGTGAGCAGTTCTTC. The chain carries TRBV15 and TRBJ2-1; D may be TRBD1 or TRBD2 (6 bases each). Germline loops: CDR1 LNHNV, CDR2 YYDKDF (reference sequence). The CDR3 is made up of 14 amino acids. V lost 5 bases and J lost 9, with 17 bases in between.

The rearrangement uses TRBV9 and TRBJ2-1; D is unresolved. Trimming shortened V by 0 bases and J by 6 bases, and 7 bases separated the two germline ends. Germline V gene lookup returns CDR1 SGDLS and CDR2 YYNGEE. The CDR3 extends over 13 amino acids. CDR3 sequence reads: CASSVGGPNEQFF. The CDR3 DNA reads TGTGCCAGCAGCGTAGGAGGACCCAATGAGCAGTTCTTC.

The CDR3 loop is CASSPRDRINYGYTF. The DNA of the CDR3 is TGTGCCAGCAGCCCCCGGGACAGGATCAACTATGGCTACACCTTC. The chain employs TRBV5-5 and TRBJ1-2; 8 bases align to TRBD1. Per germline, CDR1 SGHKS and CDR2 YYEKEE (reference sequence). V lost 4 bases and J lost 2; bases outside the gene matches: 7. The CDR3 runs to 15 residues.

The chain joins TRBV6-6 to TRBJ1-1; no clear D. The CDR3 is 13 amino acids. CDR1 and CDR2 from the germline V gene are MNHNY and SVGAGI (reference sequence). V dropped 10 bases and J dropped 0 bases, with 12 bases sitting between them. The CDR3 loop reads CATSDGMNTEAFF. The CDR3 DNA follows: TGTGCCACTTCCGACGGAATGAACACTGAAGCTTTCTTT.

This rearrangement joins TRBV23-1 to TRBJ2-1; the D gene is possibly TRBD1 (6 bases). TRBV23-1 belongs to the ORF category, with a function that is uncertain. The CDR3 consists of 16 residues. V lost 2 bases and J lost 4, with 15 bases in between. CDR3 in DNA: TGCGCCAGCAGTCAAGGGGTACAGGGCTTATACAATGAGCAGTTCTTC. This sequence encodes CASSQGVQGLYNEQFF.

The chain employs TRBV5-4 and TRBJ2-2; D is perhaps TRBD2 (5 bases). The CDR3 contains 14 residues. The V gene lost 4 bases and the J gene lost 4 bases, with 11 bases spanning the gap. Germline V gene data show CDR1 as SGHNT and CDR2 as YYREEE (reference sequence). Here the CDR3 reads CASSQRVGTGELFF. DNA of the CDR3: TGTGCCAGCAGCCAGAGGGTGGGCACCGGGGAGCTGTTTTTT.

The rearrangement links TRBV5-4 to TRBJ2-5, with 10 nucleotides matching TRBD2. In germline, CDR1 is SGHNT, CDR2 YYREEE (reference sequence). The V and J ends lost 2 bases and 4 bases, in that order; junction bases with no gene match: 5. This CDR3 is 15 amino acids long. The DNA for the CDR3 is TGTGCCAGCAGCTTCACTAGCGGGGTGGGAGAGACCCAGTACTTC. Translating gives CASSFTSGVGETQYF.

CDR3: CASSPSSAPSETQYF. CDR3 nucleotides: TGTGCCAGCAGCCCCTCGTCTGCTCCCAGCGAGACCCAGTACTTC. The chain is built from TRBV11-3 and TRBJ2-5; no firm D call. The V gene lost 5 bases and the J gene lost 5 bases, with 18 bases spanning the gap. Germline values: CDR1 SGHNT, CDR2 YENEEA. The CDR3 totals 15 residues. Looking up the rest from reference TRBV11-3 and TRBJ2-5 gives the full variable domain: EAGVVQSPRYKIIEKKQPVAFWCNPISGHNTLYWYLQNLGQGPELLIRYENEEAVDDSQLPKDRFSAERLKGVDSTLKIQPAELGDSAVYLCASSPSSAPSETQYFGPGTRLLVL.

CDR3 sequence (DNA): TGTGCCAGCAGGAGCACAGATACGCAGTATTTT. Its protein product is CASRSTDTQYF. The chain uses TRBV5-5 and TRBJ2-3; D is ambiguous. The CDR3 totals 11 residues. In germline, CDR1 is SGHKS, CDR2 YYEKEE (reference sequence). Deletions cut 5 bases from V and 0 bases from J, with 1 base between. Supplemented by reference TRBV5-5 and TRBJ2-3, the full variable domain reads DAGVTQSPTHLIKTRGQQVTLRCSPISGHKSVSWYQQVLGQGPQFIFQYYEKEERGRGNFPDRFSARQFPNYSSELNVNALLLGDSALYLCASRSTDTQYFGPGTRLTVL.